This T cell receptor (beta chain) derives from a study of a mutant IDH1 vaccine in newly diagnosed glioma. Study-wide background: In weeks 1, 3, 5, 7, 11, 15, 19 and 23, patients were immunized, eight times in all. Study-level findings and limits: Across multiple MHC alleles, 93.3% of patients had vaccine-induced responses.

Here immunoSEQ multiplex PCR was the method, and the copy in TCRdb shows in-frame clones only, minus some. The table records 40,000 to 55,000 clones, about 91% of them present only once. Time point indicated: week 11, during vaccination. Vaccination comprised doses that each held 300 ug of mutant IDH1 20-mer peptide, plus topical imiquimod. The donors had new WHO grade 3 or 4 astrocytomas; these were IDH1-mutant and ATRX-lost. For this clone: Antigen unknown.

Trimming removed 7 bases at V and 4 bases at J, with 14 bases between. The CDR3 extends over 14 amino acids. The germline V gene has CDR1 MNHNS and CDR2 SASEGT. The TCR sequence derives from a middle-aged man with glioma. The rearrangement links TRBV6-1 to TRBJ1-5; unclear D gene. The sample was PBMCs, taken from a glioma patient whose treatment included an IDH1 peptide vaccine. The CDR3 here is CASIPRGLNQPQHF. The CDR3 bases are TGTGCCAGCATCCCCCGGGGTTTAAATCAGCCCCAGCATTTT.